The 18 T cell receptor beta chains below were found in one sample sequenced in a study of T cells in Graves' hyperthyroidism and ophthalmopathy. Amplification of TCR beta CDR3 regions used RNA as the template. First-round RT-PCR of the TCR CDR3 relied on the HTBI primer set. TCRdb re-called the multiplex PCR reads through MiXCR, storing one row per CDR3 protein. The sample holds about 640,000 distinct CDR3 sequences, less than 25% seen once. The sequenced sample consisted of blood. The source of these receptors is a man younger than 40 with Graves' ophthalmopathy.

This clonotype was picked up many times. The rearrangement uses TRBV28 and TRBJ2-7, with TRBD1 matching 10 bases. Germline V gives CDR1 MDHEN, CDR2 SYDVKM. This CDR3 contains 15 residues. Losses at the gene ends were 6 bases for V and 0 bases for J; bases not matched to a gene: 5. In nucleotides, the CDR3 is TGTGCCAGCAGGCGGGACAGGGGATTCTCCTACGAGCAGTACTTC. Translated, it gives CASRRDRGFSYEQYF.

This clonotype was picked up a small number of times. This chain links TRBV5-1 with TRBJ2-1; D is ambiguous. This CDR3 contains 13 residues. Germline assignment: CDR1 SGHRS and CDR2 YFSETQ. Trimming took off 0 bases at V and 8 bases at J, with 9 bases between the two ends. The CDR3 reads CASSLELGYEQFF. In DNA form, the CDR3 reads TGCGCCAGCAGCTTGGAGTTAGGGTATGAGCAGTTCTTC.

This clonotype appeared a few times. V and J are TRBV20-1 and TRBJ2-1, with 14 bases lining up with TRBD2. The CDR3 length is 18 residues. The V segment lost 3 bases and the J segment 3 bases; nucleotides outside the gene matches: 10. Germline loops: CDR1 DFQATT, CDR2 SNEGSKA (reference sequence). The CDR3 DNA reads as TGCAGTGCTAGGTTTGGGACTAGCGGGAGTTTTTTCTACAATGAGCAGTTCTTC. It yields the protein CSARFGTSGSFFYNEQFF.

This sequence joins TRBV6-1 and TRBJ1-1; D unresolved. There are 14 residues in the CDR3. In germline, CDR1 is MNHNS, CDR2 SASEGT. The V and J ends lost 5 bases and 3 bases respectively, with 13 bases between them. This CDR3 reads CASSYYPADTEAFF. The CDR3 DNA is TGTGCCAGCAGTTACTACCCGGCGGACACTGAAGCTTTCTTT.

The V gene is TRBV27, the J gene TRBJ2-3; D is unresolved. V gave up 2 bases and J gave up 2 bases, with 11 bases separating them. CDR1 and CDR2 from the germline V gene are MNHEY and SMNVEV (reference sequence). CDR3 length equals 15 residues. CDR3 nucleotides: TGTGCCAGCAGTTTAGGTGTAGGAACCACAGATACGCAGTATTTT. Translating it yields CASSLGVGTTDTQYF.

Concerning this clonotype itself: A much larger clone sits a single nucleotide away, making a read error possible. V is TRBV20-1 and J is TRBJ1-1, with 8 bases lining up with TRBD1. Per the germline V gene, CDR1 is DFQATT and CDR2 is SNEGSKA (reference sequence). The CDR3 loop spans 11 amino acids. CDR3 bases: TGCGGTGCTCTGCGGGACAGGTTAACTTTCTTT. This gives the protein CGALRDRLTFF.

This clonotype was counted between two and nine times. The rearrangement joins TRBV20-1 to TRBJ2-3; TRBD2 aligns across 7 bases. Trimming took 7 bases from V and 3 from J; bases not matched to a gene: 13. Looked up from germline, CDR1 is DFQATT and CDR2 is SNEGSKA (reference sequence). The CDR3 consists of 15 residues. The CDR3 here is CSGVSGEGRTDTQYF. The CDR3, as DNA: TGCAGTGGGGTGAGCGGGGAGGGGCGTACAGATACGCAGTATTTT.

CDR3 residues: CASSLRTGDEAFF. The CDR3 bases are TGTGCCAGCAGCTTAAGGACAGGGGATGAAGCTTTCTTT. The J gene is TRBJ1-1, the V gene TRBV7-9, with TRBD1 identical over 9 bases. The CDR3 is 13 residues long. The V and J ends lost 2 bases and 7 bases, in that order; junction bases with no gene match: 2. Germline CDR1 reads SEHNR; CDR2 reads FQNEAQ (reference sequence).

This clonotype was seen more than once but under ten times. J is TRBJ1-3 and V is TRBV6-2 or TRBV6-3; tentative D call: TRBD1 (5 bases). In germline, CDR1 is MNHEY, CDR2 SVGEGT. V was shortened by 0 bases and J by 0 bases, with 9 bases between the two germline ends. This CDR3 spans 16 amino acids. DNA for the CDR3: TGTGCCAGCAGTTACTCGATGGGGACCTCTGGAAACACCATATATTTT. Protein: CASSYSMGTSGNTIYF.

V is TRBV18 and J is TRBJ1-5; D uncertain. Germline CDR1 is KGHSH and CDR2 is LQKENI. V lost 3 bases, J lost 1 base, and 13 bases lay in between. The CDR3 has 16 amino acids. The CDR3: CASSPTRASSNQPQHF. DNA for the CDR3: TGTGCCAGCTCACCCACTAGAGCCAGCAGCAATCAGCCCCAGCATTTT.

This clonotype was observed a few times. The chain employs TRBV5-1 and TRBJ2-7; D possibly corresponds to TRBD2 (6 bases). Per the germline V gene, CDR1 is SGHRS and CDR2 is YFSETQ. The CDR3 is made up of 14 amino acids. Trimming removed 4 bases from V and 6 bases from J, with 17 bases in between. CDR3 region: CASSPGTDPLEQYF. In DNA, the CDR3 is TGCGCCAGCAGCCCCGGGACTGACCCCCTCGAGCAGTACTTC.

The genes are TRBV27 and TRBJ1-4; D gene unclear. CDR3 length equals 15 residues. In germline, CDR1 is MNHEY, CDR2 SMNVEV (reference sequence). V was clipped by 0 bases and J by 0 bases, with 5 bases between them. CDR3 in DNA: TGTGCCAGCAGTTTATCGAGCGCAACTAATGAAAAACTGTTTTTT. This codes for CASSLSSATNEKLFF. The variable domain in full, completed from reference TRBV27 and TRBJ1-4, reads EAQVTQNPRYLITVTGKKLTVTCSQNMNHEYMSWYRQDPGLGLRQIYYSMNVEVTDKGDVPEGYKVSRKEKRNFPLILESPSPNQTSLYFCASSLSSATNEKLFFGSGTQLSVL.

The genes are TRBV27 and TRBJ1-2; D is undetermined. The CDR3 is made up of 13 amino acids. Germline V gene sequence: CDR1 MNHEY, CDR2 SMNVEV (reference sequence). V was trimmed by 5 bases and J by 6 bases, leaving 13 bases between them. CDR3 loop: CASSPARRDGYTF. The CDR3 DNA is TGTGCCAGCAGTCCAGCTAGGAGGGATGGCTACACCTTC.

The chain couples TRBV12-3 or TRBV12-4 to TRBJ2-5; D is possibly TRBD1 or TRBD2 (5 bases each). The CDR3 has 14 residues. V shed 3 bases and J shed 5 bases, with 13 bases lying between them. In DNA form, the CDR3 reads TGTGCCAGCAGTTTTTTTCGTTGGGGGGAGACCCAGTACTTC. Residues: CASSFFRWGETQYF.

The chain links TRBV20-1 to TRBJ1-1, with D perhaps TRBD1 (5 bases). The CDR3 is 11 residues long. Trimming stripped 7 bases from V and 8 bases from J, with 14 bases between. Germline V lookup: CDR1 DFQATT, CDR2 SNEGSKA (reference sequence). The CDR3, as DNA: TGCAGTGTTCCGGGGCCTCAAGAAGCTTTCTTT. Its translation is CSVPGPQEAFF.

This clonotype was seen a few times. CDR3 coding DNA: TGCAGCGCCCAGCACGGTTACCTCAATGAGCAGTTCTTC. This translates into CSAQHGYLNEQFF. The genes are TRBV29-1 and TRBJ2-1; D not resolved. Trimming left V 7 bases short and J 6 bases short, with 16 bases between. The CDR3 covers 13 residues. CDR1 and CDR2 (germline): SQVTM, ANQGSEA.

This clonotype was seen only a few times. The gene calls are TRBV2 and TRBJ1-2, with D uncertain. Trimming took 3 bases from V and 9 from J, leaving 8 bases between them. This CDR3 region has 11 residues. Germline-derived CDR1 and CDR2 are SNHLY and FYNNEI. CDR3 residues: CASSDFGSYTF. DNA of the CDR3: TGTGCCAGCAGTGACTTCGGAAGCTACACCTTC.

The gene calls are TRBV9 and TRBJ2-5; D possibly corresponds to TRBD2 (6 bases). There are 14 residues in the CDR3. The ends were cut back, 0 bases at V and 4 bases at J, with 10 bases in the middle. Per the germline V gene, CDR1 is SGDLS and CDR2 is YYNGEE. In nucleotides, the CDR3 is TGTGCCAGCAGCGTAGGACTAGTCGGAGAGACCCAGTACTTC. Amino acid sequence: CASSVGLVGETQYF.